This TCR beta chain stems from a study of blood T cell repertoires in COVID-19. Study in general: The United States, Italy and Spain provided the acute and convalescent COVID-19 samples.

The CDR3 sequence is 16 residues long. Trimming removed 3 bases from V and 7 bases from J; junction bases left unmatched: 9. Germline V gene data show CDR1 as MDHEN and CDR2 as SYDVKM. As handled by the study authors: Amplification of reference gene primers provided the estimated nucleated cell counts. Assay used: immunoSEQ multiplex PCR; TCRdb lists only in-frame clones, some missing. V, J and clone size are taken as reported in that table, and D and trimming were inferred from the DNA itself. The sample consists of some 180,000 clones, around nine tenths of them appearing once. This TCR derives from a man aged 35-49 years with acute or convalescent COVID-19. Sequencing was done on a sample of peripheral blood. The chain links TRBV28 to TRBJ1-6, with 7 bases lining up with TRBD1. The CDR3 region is CASSFRTGIANSPLHF. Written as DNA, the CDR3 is TGTGCCAGCAGTTTCAGGACAGGCATAGCCAATTCACCCCTCCACTTT.